This T cell receptor beta chain originates from a study of cytomegalovirus exposure and HLA in healthy donors. Findings and limits, study-wide: In vitro checks showed that a few CMV-associated chains really do target CMV antigens.

In the PCR, 60 Vbeta and 13 Jbeta primers were used. Sequenced by immunoSEQ multiplex PCR; TCRdb stores in-frame clones only, minus some. The sample lists some 170,000 clones, around four fifths seen once, with around 3.4% in the top ten. Remarks on this clone: The antigen remains unidentified.

CDR1 MGHRA and CDR2 YSYEKL come from the germline V gene. The length of the CDR3 is 14 residues. Trimming removed 4 bases at V and 7 bases at J, with 13 bases between. The J gene is TRBJ2-2, the V gene TRBV4-1; a possible D gene is TRBD2 (5 bases). This clonotype was sampled from an older woman in good health and CMV-seropositive. The sequencing input was PBMCs. The DNA of the CDR3 is TGCGCCAGCAGCCCACACGGGGTGGGCGGGGAGCTGTTTTTT. Residues: CASSPHGVGGELFF.